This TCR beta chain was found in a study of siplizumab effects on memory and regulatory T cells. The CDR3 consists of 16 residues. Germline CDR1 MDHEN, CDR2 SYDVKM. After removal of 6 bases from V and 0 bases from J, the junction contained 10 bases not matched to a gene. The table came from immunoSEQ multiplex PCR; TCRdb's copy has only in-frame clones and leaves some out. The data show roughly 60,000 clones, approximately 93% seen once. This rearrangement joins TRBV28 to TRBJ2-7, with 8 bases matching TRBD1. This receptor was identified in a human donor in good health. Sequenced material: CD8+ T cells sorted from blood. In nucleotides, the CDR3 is TGTGCCAGCAGAAACCTCCGGGACAGGTACTCCTACGAGCAGTACTTC. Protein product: CASRNLRDRYSYEQYF.